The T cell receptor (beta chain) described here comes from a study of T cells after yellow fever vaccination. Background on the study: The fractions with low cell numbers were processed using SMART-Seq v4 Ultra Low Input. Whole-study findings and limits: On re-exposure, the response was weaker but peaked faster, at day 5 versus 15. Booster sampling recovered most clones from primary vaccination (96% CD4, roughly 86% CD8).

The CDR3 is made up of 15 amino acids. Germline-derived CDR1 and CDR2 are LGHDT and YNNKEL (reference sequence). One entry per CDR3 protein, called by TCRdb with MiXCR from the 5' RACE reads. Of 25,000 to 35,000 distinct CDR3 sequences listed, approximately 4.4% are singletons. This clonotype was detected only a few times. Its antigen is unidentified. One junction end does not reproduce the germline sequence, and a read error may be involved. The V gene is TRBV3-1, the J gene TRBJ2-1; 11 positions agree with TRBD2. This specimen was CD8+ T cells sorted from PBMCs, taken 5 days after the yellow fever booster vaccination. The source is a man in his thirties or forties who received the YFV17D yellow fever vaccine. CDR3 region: CASTQAGTSGNEQFF. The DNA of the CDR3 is TGTGCCAGCACCCAAGCAGGGACTAGCGGCAATGAGCAGTTCTTC.